The TCR beta chain under discussion was sequenced for a study of blood T cell repertoires in COVID-19. Study information: Italy, Spain and the United States were the sources of the convalescent and acute COVID-19 samples.

Assay: immunoSEQ multiplex PCR; the TCRdb copy retains only in-frame clones and omits some. The sample shows tens of thousands of clones, about 63% of them seen only once. The clonotype originates from a woman between 65 and 79 years old with acute or convalescent COVID-19. What was sequenced was peripheral blood.

In DNA form, the CDR3 reads TGTGCCAGCAGAACCAGCGGCGAAAAACTGTTTTTT. Translated: CASRTSGEKLFF. The rearrangement joins TRBV28 to TRBJ1-4, with no clear D. The CDR3 consists of 12 residues. Germline CDR1 reads MDHEN; CDR2 reads SYDVKM. Trimming shortened V by 6 bases and J by 8 bases, and 10 bases separated the two germline ends.